This T cell receptor beta chain emerged from a study of regulatory T cells in long-lasting Graves disease. In the study overall: Those Graves' patients who were newly diagnosed had been on antithyroid drugs under 3 months.

There are 14 residues in the CDR3. Germline CDR1 reads SGHRS; CDR2 reads YFSETQ. The germline V and J ends were trimmed by 0 bases and 6 bases, with 10 bases remaining between them. iRepertoire HTBI primers and Arm-PCR of CDR3 regions built TCR beta libraries. One entry per CDR3 protein results from TCRdb running MiXCR on the multiplex PCR reads. The sample lists 360,000 or so distinct CDR3 sequences, 15% to 20% occurring once. The time point was: newly diagnosed GD, antithyroid drugs for less than 3 months. The TCR library was made from RNA extracted from PBMCs. This clonotype was picked up many times. The antigen remains undetermined. Study-wide points: For persistent Graves' patients, TCR diversity was lower than for newly diagnosed ones.

This sample also appeared in a second study, on T cells in Graves' hyperthyroidism and ophthalmopathy.

Sample: peripheral blood mononuclear cells (PBMCs), taken at new diagnosis, from a patient treated with antithyroid drugs. The sequence was obtained from a woman aged 18 to 35 with Graves disease. The chain employs TRBV5-1 and TRBJ2-1; the D is unclear. CDR3 in amino acids: CASSLGSNTNEQFF. DNA of the CDR3: TGCGCCAGCAGCTTGGGGAGCAATACCAATGAGCAGTTCTTC.